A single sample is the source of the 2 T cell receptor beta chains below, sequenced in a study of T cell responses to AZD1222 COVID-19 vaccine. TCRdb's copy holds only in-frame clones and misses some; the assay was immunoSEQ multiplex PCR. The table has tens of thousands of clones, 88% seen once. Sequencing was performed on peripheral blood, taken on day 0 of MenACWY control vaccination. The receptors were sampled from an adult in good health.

The CDR3 is CASSLPTAGTHEQYF. Written as DNA, the CDR3 is TGCGCCAGCAGCCTTCCCACTGCGGGCACCCACGAGCAGTACTTC. This chain links TRBV5-1 with TRBJ2-7; D is perhaps TRBD2 (5 bases). Germline V gives CDR1 SGHRS, CDR2 YFSETQ. The CDR3 extends over 15 amino acids. V lost 4 bases, J lost 5 bases, and 19 bases lay in between.

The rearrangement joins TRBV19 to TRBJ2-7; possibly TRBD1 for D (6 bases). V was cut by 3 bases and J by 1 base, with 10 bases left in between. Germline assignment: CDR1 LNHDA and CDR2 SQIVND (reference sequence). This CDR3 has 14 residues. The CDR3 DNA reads TGTGCCAGTAGTATGGACAGTTCTTCCTACGAGCAGTACTTC. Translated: CASSMDSSSYEQYF.